This T cell receptor beta chain is from a study of type 1 regulatory T cells. Looking at the study overall: T-allo10 is a Tr1-enriched, alloantigen-specific CD4 T cell product made in vitro.

Overall study results and limits: Compared with non-Tr1 cells, Tr1 cells showed a narrower TCR repertoire.

Concerning this clonotype itself: What it binds is unknown.

TCRdb fed the reads into MiXCR, producing one record per CDR3 protein. The table lists 60,000 to 70,000 distinct CDR3 sequences, 45% to 50% of them singletons. Germline assignment: CDR1 MNHNS and CDR2 SASEGT. The CDR3 contains 17 residues. Losses at the gene ends were 7 bases for V and 1 base for J; bases not matched to a gene: 13. Input material: cultured non-Tr1 T cells, either the whole culture or a sorted T cell fraction (not recorded which). The chain combines TRBV6-1 with TRBJ2-3; 8 bases align to TRBD2. The clonotype comes from a human donor in good health. The chain's CDR3 is CASTYGWTSSGTDTQYF. The CDR3 DNA is TGTGCCAGCACCTATGGGTGGACTAGCAGTGGCACAGATACGCAGTATTTT.